The subject of this entry is one TCR beta chain. Per the germline V gene, CDR1 is SGHRS and CDR2 is YFSETQ. Trimming took off 0 bases at V and 1 base at J, with 7 bases between the two ends. The CDR3 spans 14 residues. This entry belongs to a study of PD-1 and CTLA-4 blockade in melanoma. TCRdb's table, derived via immunoSEQ multiplex PCR, lists solely in-frame clones and lacks some. The repertoire holds some 15,000 clones, over 65% seen once, with around a sixth in the top ten. The chain recombines TRBV5-1 with TRBJ1-2, with D perhaps TRBD1 (6 bases). The origin of this receptor is a human donor with melanoma. Sequencing used CD8+ T cells from peripheral blood, obtained before anti-PD-1 treatment. The CDR3 loop is CASSLDRVNYGYTF. As DNA, the CDR3 is TGCGCCAGCAGCTTGGACAGGGTTAACTATGGCTACACCTTC.